One sample yielded the 9 T cell receptor beta chains listed below, sequenced in a study of blood T cell repertoires in COVID-19. Some clones are missing from TCRdb's copy, which holds only in-frame ones; the method was immunoSEQ multiplex PCR. Of some 76,000 clones listed, roughly 80% are singletons. The sequenced material came from peripheral blood. Receptors originate from a woman in her sixties or seventies with acute or convalescent COVID-19.

The chain recombines TRBV12-3 or TRBV12-4 with TRBJ2-2, with no clear D. V lost 2 bases and J 7 bases, leaving 8 bases between the germline ends. The CDR3 extends over 13 amino acids. The CDR3 here is CASSLFANGELFF. CDR3 DNA: TGTGCCAGCAGTTTATTTGCTAACGGGGAGCTGTTTTTT.

This clone has at least ten counts. The chain joins TRBV5-6 to TRBJ2-3, with D perhaps matching TRBD2 (5 bases). Germline values: CDR1 SGHDT, CDR2 YYEEEE. Trimming shortened V by 0 bases and J by 13 bases, and 12 bases separated the two germline ends. The CDR3 runs to 12 residues. The CDR3 DNA reads TGTGCCAGCAGCTTGGGGGCCCTACTAGAGTATTTT. Translated: CASSLGALLEYF.

This clone was counted a few times. The rearrangement uses TRBV7-9 and TRBJ2-3; 7 bases fit TRBD2. The ends lost 5 bases at V and 3 bases at J; junction bases unmatched: 8. The V gene's germline CDR1 is SEHNR and CDR2 FQNEAQ (reference sequence). This CDR3 contains 15 residues. CDR3 DNA: TGTGCCAGCAGCCCCCCGCGGGGGATAACAGATACGCAGTATTTT. This codes for CASSPPRGITDTQYF.

The chain combines TRBV10-2 with TRBJ1-5; 8 bases are a match to TRBD1. The CDR3 covers 18 residues. From germline, CDR1 is WSHSY and CDR2 SAAADI. Trimming cost V 4 bases and J 0 bases; bases outside gene matches: 11. CDR3 region: CASSGTGSGFYSNQPQHF. In DNA form, the CDR3 reads TGCGCCAGCAGTGGGACAGGGTCGGGGTTCTATAGCAATCAGCCCCAGCATTTT.

The J gene is TRBJ1-6, the V gene TRBV5-1, with no clear D. The CDR3 is 17 residues long. The V and J ends lost 2 bases and 0 bases respectively, with 12 bases between them. CDR1 SGHRS and CDR2 YFSETQ come from the germline V gene. In DNA, the CDR3 is TGCGCCAGCAGCTTACAGCCACTAGCCTCCTATAATTCACCCCTCCACTTT. This codes for CASSLQPLASYNSPLHF.

The CDR3 DNA follows: TGTGCCAGCAGCCCCGGGACAAGTGAAGCTTTCTTT. Translation gives CASSPGTSEAFF. The chain is built from TRBV6-5 and TRBJ1-1, with D perhaps matching TRBD1 (6 bases). The ends were cut back, 6 bases at V and 7 bases at J, with 12 bases in the middle. Germline V CDR1 and CDR2: MNHEY, SVGAGI. The CDR3 is 12 amino acids.

This chain uses TRBV6-6 with TRBJ1-4; tentatively, D is TRBD1 (5 bases). CDR1 and CDR2 (germline): MNHNY, SVGAGI (reference sequence). Deletions cut 6 bases from V and 0 bases from J, with 11 bases between. The CDR3 length is 15 residues. CDR3 bases: TGTGCCAGCAGGCCGACGGGGGCAACTAATGAAAAACTGTTTTTT. Its translation is CASRPTGATNEKLFF.

In DNA form, the CDR3 reads TGTGCCAGCAGCTCGACAGGAATCTATGGCTACACCTTC. Its protein product is CASSSTGIYGYTF. The J gene is TRBJ1-2, the V gene TRBV5-6; possible D gene TRBD1, 6 bases. CDR1 and CDR2 from the germline V gene are SGHDT and YYEEEE. The CDR3 is 13 residues long. V dropped 3 bases and J dropped 4 bases, with 10 bases sitting between them.

This clone was recorded a few times. This chain joins TRBV27 and TRBJ1-5, with TRBD1 matching over 7 bases. V shed 2 bases and J 5 bases; nucleotides not matched to a gene: 0. CDR3 size: 13 residues. Germline V gene lookup returns CDR1 MNHEY and CDR2 SMNVEV (reference sequence). As DNA, the CDR3 is TGTGCCAGCAGTTTAGACAGGGATCAGCCCCAGCATTTT. As protein: CASSLDRDQPQHF.